The T cell receptor beta chain under discussion was sequenced for a study of cytomegalovirus exposure and HLA in healthy donors. Study-wide findings and caveats: A later analysis by the authors found several of the most significant clusters apparently linked to common viral pathogens. Most subjects' HLA-A and HLA-B alleles were reportedly predicted from TCR beta sequences.

Donors counted as nominally healthy when sampled, yet unrecorded immune exposures were likely. PCR involved 60 Vbeta and 13 Jbeta primers. Produced via immunoSEQ multiplex PCR; TCRdb's table is partial and in-frame only. The table lists some 140,000 clones, roughly three quarters of them singletons. The CDR3 runs to 15 residues. V shed 5 bases and J 5 bases; nucleotides not matched to a gene: 5. Per germline, CDR1 MNHEY and CDR2 SVGAGI. Turning to this clone: Its antigen remains unidentified.

The sample comprised PBMCs. This sequence originates from an older woman in good health and CMV-seronegative. This chain uses TRBV6-5 with TRBJ2-1; TRBD1 aligns across 11 bases. CDR3 nucleotide sequence: TGTGCCAGCAGTCCGGACAGGGGGCGTAACAATGAGCAGTTCTTC. It specifies CASSPDRGRNNEQFF.